These 32 T cell receptor beta chains originate from one sample sequenced in a study of blood T cell repertoires in COVID-19. Method: immunoSEQ multiplex PCR; TCRdb's copy keeps in-frame clones and lacks some. The sample has roughly 250,000 clones; 70% to 90% are singletons. Sequences were obtained from PBMCs or T cells enriched from blood (not recorded which). All receptors come from a woman aged 45-59 years who had recovered from COVID-19.

CDR3 in amino acids: CASGLRDRDSPLHF. The CDR3 nucleotides are TGTGCCAGCGGCCTCAGGGACAGGGATTCACCCCTCCACTTT. The chain carries TRBV27 and TRBJ1-6; 9 nucleotides line up with TRBD1. The V segment lost 8 bases and the J segment 8 bases; nucleotides outside the gene matches: 7. Per the germline V gene, CDR1 is MNHEY and CDR2 is SMNVEV (reference sequence). CDR3 length equals 14 residues.

The chain combines TRBV28 with TRBJ1-6; unclear D gene. The CDR3 consists of 15 residues. Germline values: CDR1 MDHEN, CDR2 SYDVKM. V shed 5 bases and J shed 10 bases, with 18 bases lying between them. CDR3 residues: CASSPNGRGLSPLHF. In nucleotides, the CDR3 is TGTGCCAGCAGTCCCAACGGACGGGGATTATCACCCCTCCACTTT.

This clone was recorded once. This chain uses TRBV4-1 with TRBJ1-5; D gene ambiguous. The CDR3 has 16 amino acids. Germline V gene sequence: CDR1 MGHRA, CDR2 YSYEKL. Trimming removed 0 bases at V and 6 bases at J, with 15 bases between. CDR3 sequence reads: CASSQDSTDTGQPQHF. CDR3 DNA sequence: TGCGCCAGCAGCCAAGATTCGACTGATACGGGTCAGCCCCAGCATTTT.

V usage is TRBV19 and J usage is TRBJ2-7; D unclear. V gave up 4 bases and J gave up 0 bases, with 13 bases separating them. CDR1 is LNHDA, CDR2 SQIVND, per germline (reference sequence). This CDR3 comprises 15 residues. The DNA for the CDR3 is TGTGCCAGTAGTAGGGCCAGGCTCGACTCCTACGAGCAGTACTTC. This codes for CASSRARLDSYEQYF. The entire variable domain, with the rest obtained from reference TRBV19 and TRBJ2-7, is as follows: DGGITQSPKYLFRKEGQNVTLSCEQNLNHDAMYWYRQDPGQGLRLIYYSQIVNDFQKGDIAEGYSVSREKKESFPLTVTSAQKNPTAFYLCASSRARLDSYEQYFGPGTRLTVT.

This clone was found a few times. The rearrangement uses TRBV15 and TRBJ2-1; 12 bases fit TRBD1. Germline V CDR1 and CDR2: LNHNV, YYDKDF (reference sequence). After removal of 0 bases from V and 7 bases from J, the junction contained 4 bases not matched to a gene. The CDR3 consists of 16 residues. The CDR3 coding sequence is TGTGCCACCAGCAGAGATAGGGGACAGGGGGCAAATGAGCAGTTCTTC. It is translated as CATSRDRGQGANEQFF.

The chain has TRBV10-3 and TRBJ2-7; 12 nucleotides line up with TRBD1. The ends lost 3 bases at V and 5 bases at J; junction bases unmatched: 8. Germline CDR1 ENHRY, CDR2 SYGVKD. The CDR3 totals 16 residues. CDR3 protein: CAISETGTGGADEQYF. In DNA form, the CDR3 reads TGTGCCATCAGTGAAACCGGGACAGGGGGCGCGGACGAGCAGTACTTC.

V usage is TRBV28 and J usage is TRBJ2-1, with D possibly matching TRBD2 (6 bases). V shed 1 base and J shed 6 bases, with 19 bases lying between them. CDR1 is MDHEN, CDR2 SYDVKM, per germline. This CDR3 contains 17 residues. CDR3 region: CASSLSSGVGRVNEQFF. CDR3 bases: TGTGCCAGCAGTTTATCTTCGGGGGTCGGGAGAGTCAATGAGCAGTTCTTC.

J is TRBJ1-1 and V is TRBV7-9; TRBD1 might be the D (6 bases). This CDR3 is 15 amino acids long. Trimming removed 5 bases at V and 5 bases at J, with 18 bases between. Germline CDR1 is SEHNR and CDR2 is FQNEAQ (reference sequence). The CDR3 spells CASSPDLGRGTEAFF. The CDR3 DNA follows: TGTGCCAGCAGCCCAGATCTAGGTAGGGGGACTGAAGCTTTCTTT.

On this clone: Other DNA sequences in the sample encode the same CDR3. This chain connects TRBV28 to TRBJ1-3; D is ambiguous. Trimming shortened V by 2 bases and J by 0 bases, and 5 bases separated the two germline ends. Germline values: CDR1 MDHEN, CDR2 SYDVKM. The CDR3 runs 14 residues. CDR3 in amino acids: CASSLTDSGNTIYF. The CDR3 DNA follows: TGTGCCAGCAGTTTAACAGACTCTGGAAACACCATATATTTT.

The chain joins TRBV9 to TRBJ2-2, with a tentative D call TRBD2 (6 bases). CDR1 and CDR2 from the germline V gene are SGDLS and YYNGEE. Between the trimmed V and J ends, which lost 0 bases and 3 bases, there was a span of 9 bases. The CDR3 loop spans 15 amino acids. The CDR3 DNA reads TGTGCCAGCAGCGTAGGGGACTCAGACACCGGGGAGCTGTTTTTT. This codes for CASSVGDSDTGELFF. The full variable domain, completed using reference TRBV9 and TRBJ2-2, is DSGVTQTPKHLITATGQRVTLRCSPRSGDLSVYWYQQSLDQGLQFLIQYYNGEERAKGNILERFSAQQFPDLHSELNLSSLELGDSALYFCASSVGDSDTGELFFGEGSRLTVL.

This rearrangement joins TRBV18 to TRBJ2-7; weak D call: TRBD1 (6 bases). Germline assignment: CDR1 KGHSH and CDR2 LQKENI. The ends were cut back, 6 bases at V and 4 bases at J, with 7 bases in the middle. CDR3 size: 11 residues. The CDR3 bases are TGTGCCAGCTCCCAGGGGTACGAGCAGTACTTC. Protein sequence: CASSQGYEQYF.

This rearrangement joins TRBV4-2 to TRBJ2-5, with TRBD2 identical over 10 bases. The V gene end was trimmed by 0 bases and the J gene end by 1 base; junction bases not matched to a gene: 11. This CDR3 has 19 amino acids. Per the germline V gene, CDR1 is LGHNA and CDR2 is YNFKEQ. Here the CDR3 DNA reads TGTGCCAGCAGCCAAGATCTGGCTAGCGGGAGACTGGGCCAAGAGACCCAGTACTTC. Amino acids: CASSQDLASGRLGQETQYF.

The chain carries TRBV25-1 and TRBJ2-7; the D gene is possibly TRBD1 (6 bases). Germline V gives CDR1 MGHDK, CDR2 SYGVNS. Trimming removed 3 bases at V and 4 bases at J, with 10 bases between. This CDR3 contains 13 residues. CDR3 region: CASSDYREYEQYF. The CDR3 coding sequence is TGTGCCAGCAGTGACTACAGGGAGTACGAGCAGTACTTC.

The chain carries TRBV5-8 and TRBJ2-4; TRBD2 matches 9 bases. The CDR3 consists of 17 residues. J was trimmed by 2 bases and V by 0 bases; bases with no gene match: 6. Germline V gene sequence: CDR1 SGHTS, CDR2 YDEGEE. Here the CDR3 reads CASSLDGTSFSKNIQYF. CDR3 nucleotides: TGTGCCAGCAGCTTGGACGGGACTAGCTTTTCCAAAAACATTCAGTACTTC.

The chain couples TRBV25-1 to TRBJ2-5; 7 bases map to TRBD2. After removal of 4 bases from V and 4 bases from J, the junction contained 6 bases not matched to a gene. CDR1 is MGHDK and CDR2 is SYGVNS in the germline V gene. The CDR3 has 14 residues. In DNA form, the CDR3 reads TGTGCCAGCAGTGGCATGGGACTACCAGAGACCCAGTACTTC. It is translated as CASSGMGLPETQYF.

The V gene is TRBV28, the J gene TRBJ2-1, with D maybe TRBD2 (5 bases). Trimming took 7 bases from V and 8 from J, leaving 15 bases between them. Germline values: CDR1 MDHEN, CDR2 SYDVKM. The CDR3 is 13 residues long. CDR3 coding DNA: TGTGCCAGCAAGCTGTCTGCGCGGGATGAGCAGTTCTTC. Its protein is CASKLSARDEQFF. The full variable domain, rest sourced from reference TRBV28 and TRBJ2-1, is DVKVTQSSRYLVKRTGEKVFLECVQDMDHENMFWYRQDPGLGLRLIYFSYDVKMKEKGDIPEGYSVSREKKERFSLILESASTNQTSMYLCASKLSARDEQFFGPGTRLTVL.

This clone was seen a single time. J is TRBJ2-7 and V is TRBV10-3; D is possibly TRBD2 (5 bases). This CDR3 has 16 residues. Germline V lookup: CDR1 ENHRY, CDR2 SYGVKD. V lost 2 bases to trimming and J lost 0 bases, with 14 bases between them. The CDR3 DNA reads as TGTGCCATCAGTGAGGTCGGGAACCCAAGCTCCTACGAGCAGTACTTC. This translates into CAISEVGNPSSYEQYF.

The chain couples TRBV28 to TRBJ1-2; no clear D gene. Germline-derived CDR1 and CDR2 are MDHEN and SYDVKM. Between the trimmed V and J ends, which lost 5 bases and 1 base, there was a span of 17 bases. The CDR3 totals 16 residues. The CDR3 protein is CASSPRGSAVNYGYTF. CDR3 coding DNA: TGTGCCAGCAGTCCTCGGGGTAGTGCAGTTAACTATGGCTACACCTTC.

This clone occurred a few times. The chain couples TRBV7-8 to TRBJ2-1; D unresolved. The CDR3 consists of 14 residues. Per germline, CDR1 SGHVS and CDR2 FQNEAQ. The germline V and J ends were trimmed by 5 bases and 10 bases, with 18 bases remaining between them. The CDR3: CASSLHQVLNEQFF. The CDR3 DNA is TGTGCCAGCAGCCTTCATCAGGTGTTAAACGAGCAGTTCTTC.

This rearrangement joins TRBV27 to TRBJ1-5; no clear D gene. Germline CDR1 MNHEY, CDR2 SMNVEV (reference sequence). This CDR3 is 13 amino acids long. V was shortened by 3 bases and J by 3 bases, with 6 bases between the two germline ends. This CDR3 is CASSFDTNQPQHF. The DNA of the CDR3 is TGTGCCAGCAGTTTCGACACCAATCAGCCCCAGCATTTT.

V and J are TRBV27 and TRBJ1-1, with 7 bases fitting TRBD1. V lost 6 bases, J lost 2 bases, and 12 bases stayed unmatched. CDR1 MNHEY and CDR2 SMNVEV come from the germline V gene (reference sequence). The CDR3 has 16 amino acids. CDR3 sequence: CASSRRSGTANTEAFF. The CDR3 DNA sequence: TGTGCCAGCAGCCGACGATCCGGGACAGCCAACACTGAAGCTTTCTTT.

The chain links TRBV5-4 to TRBJ2-3, with D possibly matching TRBD2 (5 bases). Germline CDR1 SGHNT, CDR2 YYREEE (reference sequence). Trimming cost V 0 bases and J 5 bases, with 10 bases left between them. The CDR3 runs 14 residues. CDR3 protein: CASSLELAKDTQYF. CDR3 in DNA: TGTGCCAGCAGCTTGGAGCTAGCAAAAGATACGCAGTATTTT.

J is TRBJ2-7 and V is TRBV18; perhaps TRBD1 as D (6 bases). V gave up 5 bases and J gave up 0 bases, with 14 bases separating them. The CDR3 loop spans 15 amino acids. CDR1 is KGHSH and CDR2 is LQKENI in the germline V gene. Here the CDR3 DNA reads TGTGCCAGCTCAGCCGGGACACTCAACTCCTACGAGCAGTACTTC. It encodes CASSAGTLNSYEQYF.

The chain recombines TRBV14 with TRBJ2-3; D uncertain. Trimming left V 4 bases short and J 0 bases short, with 14 bases between. Germline CDR1 is SGHDN and CDR2 is FVKESK. The CDR3 spans 16 residues. Here the CDR3 reads CASSRLPRASTDTQYF. CDR3 nucleotides: TGTGCCAGCAGCCGACTTCCGCGAGCTAGCACAGATACGCAGTATTTT. Using reference TRBV14 and TRBJ2-3 for the parts outside the CDR3, the full variable domain is EAGVTQFPSHSVIEKGQTVTLRCDPISGHDNLYWYRRVMGKEIKFLLHFVKESKQDESGMPNNRFLAERTGGTYSTLKVQPAELEDSGVYFCASSRLPRASTDTQYFGPGTRLTVL.

The chain has TRBV19 and TRBJ2-1; a weak D match, TRBD1 (5 bases). Germline V gene data show CDR1 as LNHDA and CDR2 as SQIVND (reference sequence). Between the trimmed V and J ends, which lost 6 bases and 0 bases, there was a span of 9 bases. The CDR3 length is 14 residues. The CDR3 loop reads CASSETVSYNEQFF. The CDR3 nucleotides read TGTGCCAGTAGCGAGACAGTCTCCTACAATGAGCAGTTCTTC.

This clone was counted between two and nine times. The V call is TRBV18, the J call TRBJ1-1; TRBD1 matches 8 bases. The CDR3 length is 14 residues. Trimming took 3 bases from V and 0 from J; bases not matched to a gene: 0. Germline V gene sequence: CDR1 KGHSH, CDR2 LQKENI. CDR3 DNA: TGTGCCAGCTCACCGGGACAGGTGAACACTGAAGCTTTCTTT. Residues: CASSPGQVNTEAFF.

The chain joins TRBV15 to TRBJ2-7, with 7 bases fitting TRBD2. Germline CDR1 is LNHNV and CDR2 is YYDKDF (reference sequence). The CDR3 is 15 amino acids. V dropped 1 base and J dropped 5; count of bases not matched to a gene: 8. CDR3 amino acids: CATSRGSGGGNEQYF. The CDR3 DNA sequence: TGTGCCACCAGCAGAGGAAGTGGGGGGGGAAACGAGCAGTACTTC.

V usage is TRBV7-9 and J usage is TRBJ2-1; 7 nucleotides line up with TRBD1. The CDR3 loop spans 15 amino acids. V lost 4 bases to trimming and J lost 0 bases; unmatched junction nucleotides: 3. The V gene's germline CDR1 is SEHNR and CDR2 FQNEAQ (reference sequence). The CDR3 region is CASSSRGSSYNEQFF. For the CDR3, the DNA is TGTGCCAGCAGCTCCAGGGGGAGCTCCTACAATGAGCAGTTCTTC.

The V gene is TRBV9, the J gene TRBJ2-3; D is possibly TRBD1 (6 bases). The CDR3 covers 16 residues. With 3 bases removed from V and 2 bases from J, the gap between germline ends came to 16 bases. Germline V gives CDR1 SGDLS, CDR2 YYNGEE. CDR3 sequence reads: CASSGGHSILTDTQYF. CDR3 DNA sequence: TGTGCCAGCAGCGGGGGACATTCTATCCTCACAGATACGCAGTATTTT.

The gene calls are TRBV7-9 and TRBJ2-1; 10 bases fit TRBD2. Germline values: CDR1 SEHNR, CDR2 FQNEAQ (reference sequence). Trimming cost V 6 bases and J 4 bases; bases outside gene matches: 3. The CDR3 runs 14 residues. For the CDR3, the DNA is TGTGCCAGCAGACGGACTAGCGGTTACAATGAGCAGTTCTTC. Amino acid sequence: CASRRTSGYNEQFF.

The chain employs TRBV28 and TRBJ2-6; no clear D gene. The CDR3 loop spans 16 amino acids. V gave up 1 base and J gave up 1 base, with 8 bases separating them. Germline V gives CDR1 MDHEN, CDR2 SYDVKM. This CDR3 reads CASSLFSESGANVLTF. The CDR3, as DNA: TGTGCCAGCAGTTTATTCTCTGAGTCTGGGGCCAACGTCCTGACTTTC.

V gene TRBV19 combines with J gene TRBJ2-7; 8 nucleotides align to TRBD2. V trimming: 5 bases; J trimming: 2 bases; junction bases outside the gene matches: 8. This CDR3 comprises 15 residues. CDR1 and CDR2 (germline): LNHDA, SQIVND (reference sequence). CDR3 sequence (DNA): TGTGCCAGTAGTTTCTCTAGCGGGCTGACCTACGAGCAGTACTTC. This encodes CASSFSSGLTYEQYF.